The entry that follows covers one TCR beta chain sequence. These data belong to a study of CD8 T cells in Susac syndrome. When the RNA was reverse transcribed, random hexamers were used with an input of roughly 0.45 to 1 ug. By means of immunoSEQ multiplex PCR, TCR beta CDR3 spanning 54 Vbeta and 13 Jbeta underwent amplification. Each CDR3 protein is one row after TCRdb ran MiXCR on the immunoSEQ multiplex PCR reads. The repertoire consists of approximately 200,000 distinct CDR3 sequences, with nearly 95% occurring once and the leading ten covering 0.093%. Multiple sclerosis controls were treatment-naive patients with stable or active relapsing-remitting disease. There are 14 residues in the CDR3. Germline values: CDR1 SGHTA, CDR2 FQGTGA. Trimming took 3 bases from V and 4 from J, leaving 12 bases between them.

This TCR was sampled from a human donor with multiple sclerosis. Sequenced: CD4+ T cells from PBMCs. V usage is TRBV7-3 and J usage is TRBJ1-1, with D possibly TRBD1 on 6 matching bases. The CDR3 loop reads CASSLGRGGTEAFF. The CDR3 nucleotides are TGTGCCAGCAGCTTGGGCAGGGGAGGCACTGAAGCTTTCTTT.